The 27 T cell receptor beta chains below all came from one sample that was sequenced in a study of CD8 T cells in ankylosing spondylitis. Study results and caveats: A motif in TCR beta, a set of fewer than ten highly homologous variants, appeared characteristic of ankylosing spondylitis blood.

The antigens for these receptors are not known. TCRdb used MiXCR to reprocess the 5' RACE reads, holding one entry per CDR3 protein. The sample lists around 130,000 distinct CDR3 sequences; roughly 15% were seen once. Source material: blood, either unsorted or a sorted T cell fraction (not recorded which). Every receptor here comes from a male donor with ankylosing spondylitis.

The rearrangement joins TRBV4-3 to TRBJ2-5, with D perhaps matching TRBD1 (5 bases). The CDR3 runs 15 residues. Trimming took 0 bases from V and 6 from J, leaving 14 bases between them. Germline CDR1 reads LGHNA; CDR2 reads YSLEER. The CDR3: CASSQEHQAGQTQYF. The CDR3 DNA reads TGCGCCAGCAGCCAAGAGCATCAGGCAGGGCAGACCCAGTACTTC.

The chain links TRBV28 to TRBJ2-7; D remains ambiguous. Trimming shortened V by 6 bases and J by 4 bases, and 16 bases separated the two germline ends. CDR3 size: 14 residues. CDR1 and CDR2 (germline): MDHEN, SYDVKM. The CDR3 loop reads CASSPRVSSYEQYF. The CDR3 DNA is TGTGCCAGCAGCCCTCGGGTATCCTCTTACGAGCAGTACTTC.

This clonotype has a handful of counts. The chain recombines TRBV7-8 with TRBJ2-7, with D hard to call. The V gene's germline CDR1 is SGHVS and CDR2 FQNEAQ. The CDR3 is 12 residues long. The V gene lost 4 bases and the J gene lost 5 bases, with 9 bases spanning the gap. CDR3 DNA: TGTGCCAGCAGCTCCTCGAGAAACGAGCAGTACTTC. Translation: CASSSSRNEQYF.

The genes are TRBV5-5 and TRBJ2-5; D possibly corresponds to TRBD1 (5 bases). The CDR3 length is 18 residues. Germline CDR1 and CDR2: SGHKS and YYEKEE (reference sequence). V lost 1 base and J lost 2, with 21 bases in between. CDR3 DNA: TGTGCCAGCAGCTTGAACCATGAGATCAGACAGAATCAAGAGACCCAGTACTTC. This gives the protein CASSLNHEIRQNQETQYF.

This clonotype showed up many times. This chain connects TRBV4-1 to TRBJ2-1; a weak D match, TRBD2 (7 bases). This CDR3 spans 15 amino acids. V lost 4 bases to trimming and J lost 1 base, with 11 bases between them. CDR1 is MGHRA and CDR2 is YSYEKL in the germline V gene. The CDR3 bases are TGCGCCAGCAGCCGGGGGCGGGGGTCCTACAATGAGCAGTTCTTC. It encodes CASSRGRGSYNEQFF.

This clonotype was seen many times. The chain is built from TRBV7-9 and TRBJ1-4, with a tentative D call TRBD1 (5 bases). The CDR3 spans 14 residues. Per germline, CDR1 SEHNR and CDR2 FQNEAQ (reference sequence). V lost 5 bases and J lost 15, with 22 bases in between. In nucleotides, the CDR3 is TGTGCCAGCAGCCTCTCGACGGGTTTTGAAGGGGTGTTTTTT. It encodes CASSLSTGFEGVFF.

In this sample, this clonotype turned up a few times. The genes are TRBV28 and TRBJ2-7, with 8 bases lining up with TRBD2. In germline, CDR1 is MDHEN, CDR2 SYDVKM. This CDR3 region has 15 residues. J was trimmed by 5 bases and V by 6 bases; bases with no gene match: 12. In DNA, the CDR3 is TGTGCCAGCAGGAGAGGTACGGGGGGGTCGAACGAGCAGTACTTC. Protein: CASRRGTGGSNEQYF.

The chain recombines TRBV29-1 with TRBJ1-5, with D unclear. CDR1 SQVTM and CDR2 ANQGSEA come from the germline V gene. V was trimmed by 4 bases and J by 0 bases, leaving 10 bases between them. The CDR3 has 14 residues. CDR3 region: CSVGSAVSNQPQHF. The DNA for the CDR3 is TGCAGCGTTGGTTCGGCAGTTAGCAATCAGCCCCAGCATTTT. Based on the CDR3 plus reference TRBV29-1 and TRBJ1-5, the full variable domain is SAVISQKPSRDICQRGTSLTIQCQVDSQVTMMFWYRQQPGQSLTLIATANQGSEATYESGFVIDKFPISRPNLTFSTLTVSNMSPEDSSIYLCSVGSAVSNQPQHFGDGTRLSIL.

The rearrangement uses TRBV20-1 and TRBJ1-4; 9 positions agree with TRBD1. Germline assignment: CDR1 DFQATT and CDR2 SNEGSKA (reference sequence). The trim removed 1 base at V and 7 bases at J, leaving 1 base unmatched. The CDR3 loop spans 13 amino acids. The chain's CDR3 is CSARGQGGEKLFF. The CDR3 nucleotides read TGCAGTGCTAGAGGACAGGGGGGTGAAAAACTGTTTTTT.

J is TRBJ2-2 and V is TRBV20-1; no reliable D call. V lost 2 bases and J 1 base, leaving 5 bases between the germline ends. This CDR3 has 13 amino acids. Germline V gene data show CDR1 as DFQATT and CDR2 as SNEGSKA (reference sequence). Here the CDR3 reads CSARQENTGELFF. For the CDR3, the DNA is TGCAGTGCTAGACAAGAGAACACCGGGGAGCTGTTTTTT.

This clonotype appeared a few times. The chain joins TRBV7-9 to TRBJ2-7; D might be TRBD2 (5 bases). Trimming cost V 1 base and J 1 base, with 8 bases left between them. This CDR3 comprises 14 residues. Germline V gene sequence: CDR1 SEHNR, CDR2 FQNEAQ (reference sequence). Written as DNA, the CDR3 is TGTGCCAGCAGCTTAGTGGGAGAGTCCTACGAGCAGTACTTC. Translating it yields CASSLVGESYEQYF.

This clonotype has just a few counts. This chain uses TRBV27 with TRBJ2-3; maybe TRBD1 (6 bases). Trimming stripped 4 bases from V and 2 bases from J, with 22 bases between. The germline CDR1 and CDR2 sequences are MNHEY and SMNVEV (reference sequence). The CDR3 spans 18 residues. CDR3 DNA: TGTGCCAGCAGTTCTCCCCCGGGGACAACGTCTTTCACAGATACGCAGTATTTT. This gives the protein CASSSPPGTTSFTDTQYF.

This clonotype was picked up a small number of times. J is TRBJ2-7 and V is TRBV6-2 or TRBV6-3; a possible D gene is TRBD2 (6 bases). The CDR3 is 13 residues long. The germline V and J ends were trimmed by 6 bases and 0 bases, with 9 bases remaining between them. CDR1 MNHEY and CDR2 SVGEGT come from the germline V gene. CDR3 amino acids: CASSLADSYEQYF. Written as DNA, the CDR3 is TGTGCCAGCAGCTTAGCGGACTCCTACGAGCAGTACTTC.

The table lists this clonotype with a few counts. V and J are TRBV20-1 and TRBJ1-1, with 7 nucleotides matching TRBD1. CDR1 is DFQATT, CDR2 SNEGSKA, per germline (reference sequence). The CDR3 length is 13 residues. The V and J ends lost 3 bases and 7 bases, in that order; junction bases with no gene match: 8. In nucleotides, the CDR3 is TGCAGTGCTAGGGAGACAGGGACCATTGAAGCTTTCTTT. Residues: CSARETGTIEAFF.

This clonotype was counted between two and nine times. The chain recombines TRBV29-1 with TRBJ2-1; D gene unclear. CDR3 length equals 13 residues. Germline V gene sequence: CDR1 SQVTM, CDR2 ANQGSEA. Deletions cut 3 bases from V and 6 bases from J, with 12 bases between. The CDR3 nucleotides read TGCAGCGTTGACAGCCTTAGAGGCAATGAGCAGTTCTTC. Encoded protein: CSVDSLRGNEQFF.

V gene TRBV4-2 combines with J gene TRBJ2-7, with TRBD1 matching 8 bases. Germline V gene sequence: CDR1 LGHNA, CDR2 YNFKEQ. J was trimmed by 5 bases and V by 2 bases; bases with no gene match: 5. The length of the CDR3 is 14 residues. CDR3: CASSQRRGLNEQYF. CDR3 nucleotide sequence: TGTGCCAGCAGCCAACGCAGGGGGCTCAACGAGCAGTACTTC.

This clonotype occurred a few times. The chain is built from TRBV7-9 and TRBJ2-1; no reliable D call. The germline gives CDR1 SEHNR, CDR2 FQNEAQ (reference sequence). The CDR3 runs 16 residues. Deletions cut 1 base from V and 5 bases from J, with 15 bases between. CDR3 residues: CASSLVLMGWDNEQFF. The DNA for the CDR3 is TGTGCCAGCAGCTTAGTCTTAATGGGGTGGGACAATGAGCAGTTCTTC.

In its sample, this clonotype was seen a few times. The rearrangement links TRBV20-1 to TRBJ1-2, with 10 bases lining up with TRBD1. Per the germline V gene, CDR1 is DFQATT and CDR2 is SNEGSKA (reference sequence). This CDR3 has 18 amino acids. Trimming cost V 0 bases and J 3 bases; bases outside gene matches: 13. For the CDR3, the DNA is TGCAGTGCTAGAGACCCCGAGAGGACAGGGGGAGATTACTATGGCTACACCTTC. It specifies CSARDPERTGGDYYGYTF.

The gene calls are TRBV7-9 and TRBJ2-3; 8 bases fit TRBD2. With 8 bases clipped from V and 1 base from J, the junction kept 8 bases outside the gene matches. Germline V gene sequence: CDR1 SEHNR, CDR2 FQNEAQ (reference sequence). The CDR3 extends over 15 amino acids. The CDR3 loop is CASGATSAGTDTQYF. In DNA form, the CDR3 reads TGTGCCAGCGGGGCGACTAGCGCGGGCACAGATACGCAGTATTTT.

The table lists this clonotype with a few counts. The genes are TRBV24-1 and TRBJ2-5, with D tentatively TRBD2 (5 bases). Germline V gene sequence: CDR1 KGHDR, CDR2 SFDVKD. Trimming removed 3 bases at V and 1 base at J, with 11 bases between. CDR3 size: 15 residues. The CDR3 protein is CATSDGLRGQETQYF. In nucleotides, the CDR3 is TGTGCCACCAGTGATGGCCTCCGGGGCCAAGAGACCCAGTACTTC.

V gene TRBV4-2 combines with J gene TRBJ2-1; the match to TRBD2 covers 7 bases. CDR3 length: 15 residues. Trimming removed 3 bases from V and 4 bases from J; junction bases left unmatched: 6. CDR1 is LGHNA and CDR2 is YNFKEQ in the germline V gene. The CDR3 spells CASSQGGGGYNEQFF. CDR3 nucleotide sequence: TGTGCCAGCAGCCAGGGCGGGGGAGGATACAATGAGCAGTTCTTC.

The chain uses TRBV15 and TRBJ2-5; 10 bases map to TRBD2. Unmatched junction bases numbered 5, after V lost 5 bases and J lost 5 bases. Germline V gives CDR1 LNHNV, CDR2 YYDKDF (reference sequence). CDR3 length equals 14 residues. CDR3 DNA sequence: TGTGCCACCAGCGTTAGCGGGAGGATGGAGACCCAGTACTTC. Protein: CATSVSGRMETQYF.

The CDR3 here is CASSRGTGTGELFF. As DNA, the CDR3 is TGTGCCAGCAGTCGGGGGACAGGTACTGGGGAGCTGTTTTTT. The chain has TRBV27 and TRBJ2-2; 8 bases align to TRBD1. CDR3 length: 14 residues. Germline CDR1 MNHEY, CDR2 SMNVEV (reference sequence). J was trimmed by 8 bases and V by 5 bases; bases with no gene match: 7.

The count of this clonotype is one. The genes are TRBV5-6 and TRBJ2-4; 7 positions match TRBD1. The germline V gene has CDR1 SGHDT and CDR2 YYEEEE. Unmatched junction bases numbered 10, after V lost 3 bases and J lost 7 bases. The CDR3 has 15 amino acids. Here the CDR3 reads CASSSLYRGVNIQYF. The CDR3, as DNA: TGTGCCAGCAGCTCACTATACAGGGGAGTGAACATTCAGTACTTC.

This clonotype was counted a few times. CDR3 loop: CASSQDPTAPGNEQYF. For the CDR3, the DNA is TGTGCCAGCAGCCAAGATCCGACAGCCCCCGGCAACGAGCAGTACTTC. The chain couples TRBV3-1 to TRBJ2-7; a weak D match, TRBD1 (5 bases). CDR3 size: 16 residues. Trimming shortened V by 0 bases and J by 5 bases, and 17 bases separated the two germline ends. Germline V gene data show CDR1 as LGHDT and CDR2 as YNNKEL (reference sequence).

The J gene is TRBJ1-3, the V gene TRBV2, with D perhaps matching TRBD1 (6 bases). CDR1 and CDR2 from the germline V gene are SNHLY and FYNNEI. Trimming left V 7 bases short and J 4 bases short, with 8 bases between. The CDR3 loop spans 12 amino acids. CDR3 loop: CASMGAGNTIYF. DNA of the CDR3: TGTGCCAGCATGGGGGCCGGAAACACCATATATTTT.

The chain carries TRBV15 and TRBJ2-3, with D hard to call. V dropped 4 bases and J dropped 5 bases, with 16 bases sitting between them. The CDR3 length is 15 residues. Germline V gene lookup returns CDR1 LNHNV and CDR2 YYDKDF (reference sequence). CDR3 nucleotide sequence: TGTGCCACCAGCATCGAGGACCGAACGAAAGATACGCAGTATTTT. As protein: CATSIEDRTKDTQYF.